This is a list of T cell receptor beta chains from one sample in a study of CD8 T cells in Susac syndrome. TCRdb analysed the immunoSEQ multiplex PCR reads with MiXCR anew, one entry per CDR3 protein. The data show hundreds of thousands of distinct CDR3 sequences, 85% seen once. Sequences were obtained from CD8+ T cells from PBMCs. These receptors all come from a human donor with multiple sclerosis. Both conserved end residues are part of each CDR3. The D gene is left open where the match is weak. Rows may omit the clone size; those that give it use once, few, many or a size class.

j_call v_call clone_size cdr3_length d_call cdr3_nt cdr3_aa
TRBJ2-1 TRBV4-1 once 17 TRBD2 TGCGCCAGCAGCCAAGATCGTAGGACTAGCGGGAGAAATGAGCAGTTCTTC CASSQDRRTSGRNEQFF
TRBJ2-2 TRBV18 . 17 . TGTGCCAGCTCACCACCGAAGAAGCCTCCGAACACCGGGGAGCTGTTTTTT CASSPPKKPPNTGELFF
TRBJ2-1 TRBV4-1 . 15 TRBD1 TGCGCCAGCAGCCAAGACTCGACAGGGGGCACTGAGCAGTTCTTC CASSQDSTGGTEQFF
TRBJ1-2 TRBV4-1 . 13 . TGCGCCAGCAGCCAAGGGGGCGAGGATGGCTACACCTTC CASSQGGEDGYTF
TRBJ2-2 TRBV14 . 16 . TGTGCCAGCAGCCCAGTACGCGTCGGGCAGGACGGGGAGCTGTTTTTT CASSPVRVGQDGELFF
TRBJ2-1 TRBV29-1 . 15 TRBD2 TGCAGCGTGGTCGTAGCGGGAGGGCCCCAAAATGAGCAGTTCTTC CSVVVAGGPQNEQFF
TRBJ1-1 TRBV7-8 . 12 TRBD1 TGTGCCAGCAACCTTGGGGACAGGGAGACTTTCTTT CASNLGDRETFF
TRBJ2-3 TRBV5-1 . 14 . TGCGCCAGCAGCTTAGATGGGTTCACAGATACGCAGTATTTT CASSLDGFTDTQYF
TRBJ2-7 TRBV4-1 . 16 . TGCGCCAGCAGCCAAGATCGAGAAAGGCCGTGGTACGAGCAGTACTTC CASSQDRERPWYEQYF
TRBJ2-1 TRBV7-9 . 14 . TGTGCCAGCAGCTTAGAGGGACCCTACAATGAGCAGTTCTTC CASSLEGPYNEQFF
TRBJ1-6 TRBV30 . 14 . TGTGCCTGGAGTGGAGGGGTTCTAAGTTCACCCCTCCACTTT CAWSGGVLSSPLHF
TRBJ2-7 TRBV11-2 few 15 . TGTGCCAGCAGCTTATCGGTGACGTCTTCCCTCGAGCAGTACTTC CASSLSVTSSLEQYF
TRBJ1-4 TRBV7-9 . 15 TRBD1 TGTGCCAGCAGTCCTACAGGGGGCGTTCGTGAAAAACTGTTTTTT CASSPTGGVREKLFF
TRBJ1-5 TRBV27 . 14 . TGTGCCAGCAGTAATCAGGGATACAATCAGCCCCAGCATTTT CASSNQGYNQPQHF
TRBJ2-1 TRBV29-1 . 16 TRBD2 TGCAGCGTTGAAGATATCACTAGCGGGAGTCTTAATGAGCAGTTCTTC CSVEDITSGSLNEQFF
TRBJ2-7 TRBV7-2 . 16 TRBD1 TGTGCCAGCAGCCCCGACCGGGACAGGGCTTTCTACGAGCAGTACTTC CASSPDRDRAFYEQYF
TRBJ1-1 TRBV4-1 . 15 . TGCGCCAGCAGCCAAGATCAAATCTCAAACACTGAAGCTTTCTTT CASSQDQISNTEAFF
TRBJ2-3 TRBV5-8 . 15 . TGTGCCAGCAGCTTGGACCCCCAGGCTACAGATACGCAGTATTTT CASSLDPQATDTQYF
TRBJ2-7 TRBV28 . 15 . TGTGCCAGCAGTCCTAGGGGTGGGAGGCCGCGGGAGCAGTACTTC CASSPRGGRPREQYF
TRBJ2-1 TRBV5-5 . 15 TRBD1 TGTGCCAGCAGCCCTACGGGACAGGGATTGAATGAGCAGTTCTTC CASSPTGQGLNEQFF
TRBJ1-1 TRBV15 . 16 . TGTGCCACCAGCAGAGAAAGACAGGCGATGAACACTGAAGCTTTCTTT CATSRERQAMNTEAFF
TRBJ2-1 TRBV4-1 . 12 . TGCGCCAGCAGCCAAGCGGCGGATGAGCAGTTCTTC CASSQAADEQFF